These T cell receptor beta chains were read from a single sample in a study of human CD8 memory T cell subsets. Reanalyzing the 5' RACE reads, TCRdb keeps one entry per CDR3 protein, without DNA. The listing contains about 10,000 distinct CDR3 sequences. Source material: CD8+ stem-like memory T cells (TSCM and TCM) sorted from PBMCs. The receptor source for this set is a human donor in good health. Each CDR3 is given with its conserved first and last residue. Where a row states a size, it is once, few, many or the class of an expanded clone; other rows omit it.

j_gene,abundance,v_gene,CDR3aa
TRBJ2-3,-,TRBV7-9,CASTYLLGLAGVGTDTQYF
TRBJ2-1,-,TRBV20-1,CSARMYHEQFF
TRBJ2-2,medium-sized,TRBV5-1,CASSLLPSENTGELFF
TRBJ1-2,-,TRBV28,CASKRVDRGHSYGYTF
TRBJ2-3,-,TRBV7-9,CASSPLWDRGTDTQYF
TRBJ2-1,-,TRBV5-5,CASSLGFTGASYNEQFF
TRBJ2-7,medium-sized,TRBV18,CASPARDLPYEQYF
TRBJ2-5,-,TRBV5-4,CASSLPSGRQETQYF
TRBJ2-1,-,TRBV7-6,CASSSLLAGDYNEQFF
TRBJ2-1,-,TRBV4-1,CASSQGQGEQFF
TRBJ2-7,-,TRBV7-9,CASSFRDSPTYEQYF
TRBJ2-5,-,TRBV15,CATSGETGPTETQYF
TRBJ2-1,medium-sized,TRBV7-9,CASSPERGGAHEQFF
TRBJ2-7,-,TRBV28,CASSLYGEVGAYEQYF
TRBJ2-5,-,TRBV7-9,CASSSGPTQETQYF
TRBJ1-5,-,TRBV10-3,CAISEGVYSNQPQHF
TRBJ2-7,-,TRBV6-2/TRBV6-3,CACGSTLYEQYF
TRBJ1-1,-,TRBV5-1,CASSLEGSYTEAFF
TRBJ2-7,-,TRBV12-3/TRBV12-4,CASSPPGALYEQYF
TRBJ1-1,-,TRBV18,CASSPIGGETEAFF
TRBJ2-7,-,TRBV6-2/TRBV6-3,CASSFRVDGTEQYF
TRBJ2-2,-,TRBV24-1,CATKDGTLNTGELFF
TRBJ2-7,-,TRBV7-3,CASSLYPGSSYEQYF
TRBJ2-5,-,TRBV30,CAWGGDQETQYF
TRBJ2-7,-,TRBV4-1,CASSARTGGPEQYF
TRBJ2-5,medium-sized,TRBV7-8,CASSPTGLAGEETQYF
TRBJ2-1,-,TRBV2,CASSESYKWGQFF
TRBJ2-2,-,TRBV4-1,CASSQVGRGGGLKDTGELFF
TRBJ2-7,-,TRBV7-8,CASSSSSGRIYEQYF
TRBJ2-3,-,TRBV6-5,CASSYYSGTDTQYF
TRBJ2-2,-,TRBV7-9,CASGQRNEGTGELFF
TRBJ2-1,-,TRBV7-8,CASSYGTSGLVYTDNEQFF
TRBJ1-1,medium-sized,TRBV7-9,CASRQGQGAPNTEAFF
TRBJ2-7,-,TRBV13,CASSQRTEKRYEQYF